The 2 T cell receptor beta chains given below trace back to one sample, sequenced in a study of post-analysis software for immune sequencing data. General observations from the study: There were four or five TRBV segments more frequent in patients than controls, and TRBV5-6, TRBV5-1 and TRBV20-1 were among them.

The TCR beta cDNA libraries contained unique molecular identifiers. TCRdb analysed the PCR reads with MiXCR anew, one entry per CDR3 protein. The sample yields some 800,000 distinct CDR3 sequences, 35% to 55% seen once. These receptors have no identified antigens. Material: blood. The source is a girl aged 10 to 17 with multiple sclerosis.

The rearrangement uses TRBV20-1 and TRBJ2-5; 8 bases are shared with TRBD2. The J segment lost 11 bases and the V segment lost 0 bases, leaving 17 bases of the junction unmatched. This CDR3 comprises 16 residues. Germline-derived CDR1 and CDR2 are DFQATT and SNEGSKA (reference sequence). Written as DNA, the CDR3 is TGCAGTGCTAGAGAAGGTGGAGCGGGAGTGGGGGAAGAGCAGTACTTC. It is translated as CSAREGGAGVGEEQYF.

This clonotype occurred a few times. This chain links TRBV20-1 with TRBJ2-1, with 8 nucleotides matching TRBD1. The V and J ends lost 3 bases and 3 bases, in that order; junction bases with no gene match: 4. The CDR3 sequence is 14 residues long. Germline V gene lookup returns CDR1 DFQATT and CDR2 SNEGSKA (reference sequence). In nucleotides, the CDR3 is TGCAGTGCTAGGGACAGGGAACACTACAATGAGCAGTTCTTC. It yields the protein CSARDREHYNEQFF.